These 3 T cell receptor beta chains were sequenced from one sample in a study of early T cells in non-severe SARS-CoV-2 infection. TCRdb re-analysed the 5' RACE reads in MiXCR, keeping a single row per CDR3 protein. The sample lists about 80,000 distinct CDR3 sequences, 9% to 10% occurring once. The sample taken for sequencing was whole blood. The receptors come from an adult who was a healthcare worker with PCR-confirmed SARS-CoV-2 infection or an uninfected control (not recorded which).

This clonotype has only a few counts. The chain has TRBV20-1 and TRBJ2-1; 16 bases are shared with TRBD2. V was clipped by 3 bases and J by 6 bases; unmatched bases: 2. The CDR3 runs 15 residues. The germline gives CDR1 DFQATT, CDR2 SNEGSKA (reference sequence). CDR3 sequence reads: CSARGLAGGGNEQFF. As DNA, the CDR3 is TGCAGTGCTAGGGGACTAGCGGGAGGGGGCAATGAGCAGTTCTTC.

This clonotype has only a few counts. This chain connects TRBV7-9 to TRBJ2-7; 7 bases are shared with TRBD1. CDR1 and CDR2 from the germline V gene are SEHNR and FQNEAQ (reference sequence). CDR3 length: 14 residues. V gave up 5 bases and J gave up 1 base; unmatched junction bases: 5. The DNA for the CDR3 is TGTGCCAGCAGCCCCCGGGACAGATCCTACGAGCAGTACTTC. The encoded protein is CASSPRDRSYEQYF.

This clonotype was observed a few times. J is TRBJ2-7 and V is TRBV28, with 7 bases matching TRBD1. This CDR3 is built from 14 residues. CDR1 and CDR2 from the germline V gene are MDHEN and SYDVKM. V was pared by 6 bases and J by 2 bases, with 7 bases of the junction left unmatched. Here the CDR3 DNA reads TGTGCCAGCAGACCGGGGACAGTAGCCTACGAGCAGTACTTC. Translating gives CASRPGTVAYEQYF.